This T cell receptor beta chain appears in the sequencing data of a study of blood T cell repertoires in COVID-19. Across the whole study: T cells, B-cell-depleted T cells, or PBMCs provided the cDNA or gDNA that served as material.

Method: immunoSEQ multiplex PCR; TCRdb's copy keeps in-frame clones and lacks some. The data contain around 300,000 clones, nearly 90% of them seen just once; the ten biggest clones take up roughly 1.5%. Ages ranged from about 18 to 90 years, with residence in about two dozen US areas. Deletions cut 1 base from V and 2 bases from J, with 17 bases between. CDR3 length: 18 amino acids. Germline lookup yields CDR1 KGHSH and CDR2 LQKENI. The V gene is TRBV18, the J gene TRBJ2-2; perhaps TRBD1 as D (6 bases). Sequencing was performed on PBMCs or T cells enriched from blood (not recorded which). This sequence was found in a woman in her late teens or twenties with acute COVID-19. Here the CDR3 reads CASSPLYRDLPNTGELFF. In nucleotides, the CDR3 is TGTGCCAGCTCACCACTTTACAGGGATCTTCCTAACACCGGGGAGCTGTTTTTT.